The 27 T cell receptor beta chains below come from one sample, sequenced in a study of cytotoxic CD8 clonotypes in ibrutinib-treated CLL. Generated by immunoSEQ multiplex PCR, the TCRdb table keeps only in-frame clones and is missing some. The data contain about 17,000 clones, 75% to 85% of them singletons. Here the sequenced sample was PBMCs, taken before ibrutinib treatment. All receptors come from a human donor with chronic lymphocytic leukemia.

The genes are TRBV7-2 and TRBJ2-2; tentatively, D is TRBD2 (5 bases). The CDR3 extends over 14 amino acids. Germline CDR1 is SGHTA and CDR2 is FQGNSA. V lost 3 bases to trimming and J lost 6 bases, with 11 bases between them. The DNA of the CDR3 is TGTGCCAGCAGCTTCGGACGGACTGCCGGGGAGCTGTTTTTT. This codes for CASSFGRTAGELFF.

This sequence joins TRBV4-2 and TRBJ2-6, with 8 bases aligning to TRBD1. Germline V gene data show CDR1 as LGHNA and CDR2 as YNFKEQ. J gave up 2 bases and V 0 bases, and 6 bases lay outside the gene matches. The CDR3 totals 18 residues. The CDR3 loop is CASSQEQGVITGANVLTF. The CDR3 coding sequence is TGTGCCAGCAGCCAAGAACAGGGGGTGATTACTGGGGCCAACGTCCTGACTTTC.

CDR3 sequence (DNA): TGTGCCAGCAGCTTACGTCCCGGGGAGCTGTTTTTT. Residues: CASSLRPGELFF. The V gene is TRBV13, the J gene TRBJ2-2; D gene unclear. This CDR3 is 12 amino acids long. Trimming left V 2 bases short and J 6 bases short, with 4 bases between. Per germline, CDR1 PRHDT and CDR2 FYEKMQ (reference sequence).

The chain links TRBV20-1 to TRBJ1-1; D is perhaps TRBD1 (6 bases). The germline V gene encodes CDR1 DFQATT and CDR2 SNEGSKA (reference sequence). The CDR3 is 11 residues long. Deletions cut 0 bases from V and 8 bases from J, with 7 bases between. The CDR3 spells CSAREDREAFF. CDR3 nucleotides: TGCAGTGCTAGAGAGGACAGAGAAGCTTTCTTT.

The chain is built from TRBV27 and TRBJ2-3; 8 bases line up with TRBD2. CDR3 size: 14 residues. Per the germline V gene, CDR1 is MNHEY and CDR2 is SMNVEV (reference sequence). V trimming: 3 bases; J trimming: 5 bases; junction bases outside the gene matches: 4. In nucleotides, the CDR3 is TGTGCCAGCAGTTTCTCGGGAGGGGGAGATACGCAGTATTTT. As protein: CASSFSGGGDTQYF.

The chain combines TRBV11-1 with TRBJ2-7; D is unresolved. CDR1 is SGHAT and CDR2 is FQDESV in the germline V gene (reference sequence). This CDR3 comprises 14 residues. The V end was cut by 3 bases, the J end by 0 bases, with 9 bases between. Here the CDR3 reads CASSLMESSYEQYF. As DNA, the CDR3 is TGTGCCAGCAGCTTGATGGAGAGCTCCTACGAGCAGTACTTC.

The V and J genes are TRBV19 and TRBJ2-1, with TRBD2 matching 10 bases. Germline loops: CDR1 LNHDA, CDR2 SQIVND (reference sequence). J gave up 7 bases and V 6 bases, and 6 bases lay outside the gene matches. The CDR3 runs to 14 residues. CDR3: CASSPSTSGNEQFF. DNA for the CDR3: TGTGCCAGTAGCCCATCGACTAGCGGGAATGAGCAGTTCTTC.

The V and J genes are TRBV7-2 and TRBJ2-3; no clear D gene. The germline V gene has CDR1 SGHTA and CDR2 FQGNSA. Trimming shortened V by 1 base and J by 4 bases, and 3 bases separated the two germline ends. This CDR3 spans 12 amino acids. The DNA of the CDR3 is TGTGCCAGCAGCTTAGTTCCAGATACGCAGTATTTT. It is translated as CASSLVPDTQYF.

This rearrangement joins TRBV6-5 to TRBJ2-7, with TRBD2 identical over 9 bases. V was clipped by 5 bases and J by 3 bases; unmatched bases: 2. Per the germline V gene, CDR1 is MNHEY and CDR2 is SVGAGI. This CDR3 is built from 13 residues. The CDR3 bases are TGTGCCAGCAGTAGCGGGAGGATCTACGAGCAGTACTTC. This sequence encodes CASSSGRIYEQYF.

CDR3 nucleotides: TGTGCCAGCAGTGAAGCGATTCGGGGGGATACGCAGTATTTT. Amino acid sequence: CASSEAIRGDTQYF. The gene calls are TRBV6-1 and TRBJ2-3, with a possible D match to TRBD2 (6 bases). V was clipped by 0 bases and J by 6 bases, with 10 bases between them. This CDR3 contains 14 residues. Germline V gene data show CDR1 as MNHNS and CDR2 as SASEGT.

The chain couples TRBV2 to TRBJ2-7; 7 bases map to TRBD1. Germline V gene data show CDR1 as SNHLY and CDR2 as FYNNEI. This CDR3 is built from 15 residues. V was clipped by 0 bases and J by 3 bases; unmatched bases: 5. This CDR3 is CASSEARTGVYEQYF. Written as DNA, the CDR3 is TGTGCCAGCAGTGAAGCGCGAACAGGGGTCTACGAGCAGTACTTC.

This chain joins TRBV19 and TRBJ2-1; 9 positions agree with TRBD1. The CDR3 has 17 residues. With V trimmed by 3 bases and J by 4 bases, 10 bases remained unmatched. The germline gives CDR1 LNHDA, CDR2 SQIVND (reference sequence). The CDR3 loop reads CASSIPPSQGAYNEQFF. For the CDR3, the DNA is TGTGCCAGTAGTATCCCACCCTCACAGGGGGCTTACAATGAGCAGTTCTTC.

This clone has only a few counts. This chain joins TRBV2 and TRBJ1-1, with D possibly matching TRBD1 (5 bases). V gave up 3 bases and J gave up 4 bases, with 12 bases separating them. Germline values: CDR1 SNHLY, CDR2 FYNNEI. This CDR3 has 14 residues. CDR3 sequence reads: CASSDAPGGTEAFF. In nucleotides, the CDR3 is TGTGCCAGCAGTGACGCACCTGGGGGCACTGAAGCTTTCTTT.

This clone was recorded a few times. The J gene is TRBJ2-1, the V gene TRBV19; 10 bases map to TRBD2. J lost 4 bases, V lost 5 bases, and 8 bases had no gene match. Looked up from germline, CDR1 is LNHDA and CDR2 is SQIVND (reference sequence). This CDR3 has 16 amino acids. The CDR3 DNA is TGTGCCAGTAGTCCCCGGACTAGCGGACCTTACAATGAGCAGTTCTTC. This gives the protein CASSPRTSGPYNEQFF.

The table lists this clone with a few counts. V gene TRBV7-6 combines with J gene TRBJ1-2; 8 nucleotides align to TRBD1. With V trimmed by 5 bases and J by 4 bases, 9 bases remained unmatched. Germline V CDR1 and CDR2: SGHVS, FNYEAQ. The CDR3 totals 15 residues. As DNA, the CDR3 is TGTGCCAGCAGCCCCCTGGGACAGGACTTCTATGGCTACACCTTC. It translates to CASSPLGQDFYGYTF.

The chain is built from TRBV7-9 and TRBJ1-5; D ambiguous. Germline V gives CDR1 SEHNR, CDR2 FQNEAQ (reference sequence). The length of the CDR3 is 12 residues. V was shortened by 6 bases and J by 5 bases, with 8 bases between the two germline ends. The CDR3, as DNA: TGTGCCAGCAGTATCAGTGATCAGCCCCAGCATTTT. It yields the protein CASSISDQPQHF. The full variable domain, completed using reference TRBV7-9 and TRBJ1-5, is DTGVSQNPRHKITKRGQNVTFRCDPISEHNRLYWYRQTLGQGPEFLTYFQNEAQLEKSRLLSDRFSAERPKGSFSTLEIQRTEQGDSAMYLCASSISDQPQHFGDGTRLSIL.

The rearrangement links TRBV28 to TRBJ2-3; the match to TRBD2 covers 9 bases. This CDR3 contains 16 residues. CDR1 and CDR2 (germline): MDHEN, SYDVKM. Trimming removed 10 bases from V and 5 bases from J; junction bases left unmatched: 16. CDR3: CAIMGGVAGARDTQYF. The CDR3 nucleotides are TGTGCCATCATGGGAGGGGTAGCGGGAGCTCGAGATACGCAGTATTTT.

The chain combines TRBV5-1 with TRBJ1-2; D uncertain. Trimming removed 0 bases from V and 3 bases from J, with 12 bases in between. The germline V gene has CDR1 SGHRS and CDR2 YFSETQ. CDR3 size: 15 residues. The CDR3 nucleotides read TGCGCCAGCAGCTTGGGAGTTCTGAGTGACTATGGCTACACCTTC. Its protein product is CASSLGVLSDYGYTF.

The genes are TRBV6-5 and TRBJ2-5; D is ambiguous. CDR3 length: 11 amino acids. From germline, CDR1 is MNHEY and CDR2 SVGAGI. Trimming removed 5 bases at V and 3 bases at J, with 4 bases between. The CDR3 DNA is TGTGCCAGCAGTCGGAAAGAGACCCAGTACTTC. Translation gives CASSRKETQYF.

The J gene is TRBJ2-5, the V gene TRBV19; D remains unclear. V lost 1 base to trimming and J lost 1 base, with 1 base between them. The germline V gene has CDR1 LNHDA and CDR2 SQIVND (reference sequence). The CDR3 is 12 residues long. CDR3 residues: CASSIGQETQYF. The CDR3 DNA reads TGTGCCAGTAGTATAGGCCAAGAGACCCAGTACTTC.

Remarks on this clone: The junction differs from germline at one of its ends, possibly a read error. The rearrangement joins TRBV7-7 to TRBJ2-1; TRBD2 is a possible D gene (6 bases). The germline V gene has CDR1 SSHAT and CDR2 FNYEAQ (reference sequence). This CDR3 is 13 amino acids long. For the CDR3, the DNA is TGTGCTAGCAGCTTAGACGGGACTAATGAGCAGTTCTTC. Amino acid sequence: CASSLDGTNEQFF.

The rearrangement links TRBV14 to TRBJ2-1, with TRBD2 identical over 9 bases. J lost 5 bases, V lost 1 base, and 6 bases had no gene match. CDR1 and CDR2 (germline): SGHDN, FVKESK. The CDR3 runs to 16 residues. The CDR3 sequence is CASSQGVSGRHNEQFF. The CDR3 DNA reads TGTGCCAGCAGCCAAGGGGTTAGCGGGAGACACAATGAGCAGTTCTTC.

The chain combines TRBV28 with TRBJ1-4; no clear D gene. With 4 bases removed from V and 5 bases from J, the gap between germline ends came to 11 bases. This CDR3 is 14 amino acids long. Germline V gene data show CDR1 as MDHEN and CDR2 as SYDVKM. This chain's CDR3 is CASSSPSGNEKLFF. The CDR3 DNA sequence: TGTGCCAGCAGTTCCCCGTCAGGCAATGAAAAACTGTTTTTT.

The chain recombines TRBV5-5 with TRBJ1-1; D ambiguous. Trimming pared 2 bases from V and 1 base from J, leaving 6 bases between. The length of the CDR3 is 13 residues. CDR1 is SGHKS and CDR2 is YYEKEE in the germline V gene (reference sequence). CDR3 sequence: CASSFLPNTEAFF. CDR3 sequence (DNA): TGTGCCAGCAGCTTCCTGCCGAACACTGAAGCTTTCTTT.

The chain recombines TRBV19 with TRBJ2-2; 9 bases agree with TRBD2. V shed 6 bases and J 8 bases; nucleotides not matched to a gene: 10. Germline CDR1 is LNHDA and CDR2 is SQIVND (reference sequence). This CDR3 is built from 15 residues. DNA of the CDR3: TGTGCCAGTAGCTTGGCGGGAGGGCCAGAGGGGGAGCTGTTTTTT. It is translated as CASSLAGGPEGELFF.

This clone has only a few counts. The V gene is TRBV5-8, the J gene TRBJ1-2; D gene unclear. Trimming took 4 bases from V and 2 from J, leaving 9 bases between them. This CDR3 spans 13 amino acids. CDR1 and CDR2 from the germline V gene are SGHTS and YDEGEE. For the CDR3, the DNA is TGTGCCAGCAGCGGGAATATAAACTATGGCTACACCTTC. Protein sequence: CASSGNINYGYTF.

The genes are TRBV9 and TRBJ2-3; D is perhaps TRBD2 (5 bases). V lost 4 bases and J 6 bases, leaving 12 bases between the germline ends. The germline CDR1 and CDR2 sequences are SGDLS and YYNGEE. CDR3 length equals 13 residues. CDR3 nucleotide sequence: TGTGCCAGCAGCAGGACTGCCAGGGATACGCAGTATTTT. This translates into CASSRTARDTQYF.